These 13 T cell receptor beta chains were sequenced from one sample in a study of T cell clones after liver transplantation. Measured with immunoSEQ multiplex PCR; TCRdb has only the in-frame clones, and not every one. This repertoire shows some 33,000 clones, about 93% found once; its top ten account for roughly 25%. The sample was CD8+ T cells from blood, taken 12 months after liver transplant. The receptors shown here come from a human patient who received a liver transplant. The graft donor may have contributed some T cells.

The chain employs TRBV11-2 and TRBJ2-5; 8 bases line up with TRBD2. CDR1 is SGHAT and CDR2 is FQNNGV in the germline V gene. Unmatched junction bases numbered 13, after V lost 0 bases and J lost 4 bases. The CDR3 is 18 residues long. The CDR3 loop is CASSLDGGTSRVGETQYF. The CDR3 DNA reads TGTGCCAGCAGCTTAGATGGGGGGACTAGTCGTGTGGGAGAGACCCAGTACTTC.

The chain uses TRBV2 and TRBJ2-3, with 7 nucleotides matching TRBD2. With V trimmed by 11 bases and J by 3 bases, 17 bases remained unmatched. The CDR3 extends over 16 amino acids. Germline V gene data show CDR1 as SNHLY and CDR2 as FYNNEI. CDR3 in amino acids: CAVQSGRGRWTDTQYF. The DNA of the CDR3 is TGTGCCGTGCAGTCTGGTCGCGGGAGATGGACAGATACGCAGTATTTT.

V gene TRBV5-6 combines with J gene TRBJ2-1; TRBD2 is a possible D gene (6 bases). CDR1 is SGHDT, CDR2 YYEEEE, per germline. Trimming took off 1 base at V and 7 bases at J, with 15 bases between the two ends. The CDR3 extends over 15 amino acids. DNA of the CDR3: TGTGCCAGCAGCTTGCGAGCGGGTCGGGGGAATGAGCAGTTCTTC. Translated: CASSLRAGRGNEQFF.

The gene calls are TRBV5-2 and TRBJ1-2. TRBV5-2 is listed as a pseudogene. The CDR3 covers 14 residues. The CDR3 region is CASSQDRFTHGYTF. The CDR3 region has the DNA TGCGCCAGCAGCCAAGATCGGTTTACACATGGCTACACCTTC.

The chain carries TRBV20-1 and TRBJ2-2; D remains ambiguous. Trimming stripped 2 bases from V and 6 bases from J, with 4 bases between. Germline-derived CDR1 and CDR2 are DFQATT and SNEGSKA (reference sequence). The CDR3 has 11 amino acids. As DNA, the CDR3 is TGCAGTGCTAGACGGTCCGGGGAGCTGTTTTTT. Its translation is CSARRSGELFF.

The CDR3 region is CATSRDYGSGEQFF. In nucleotides, the CDR3 is TGTGCCACCAGCAGAGATTACGGCAGCGGTGAGCAGTTCTTC. The chain carries TRBV15 and TRBJ2-1; tentatively, D is TRBD2 (5 bases). This CDR3 is built from 14 residues. Germline CDR1 reads LNHNV; CDR2 reads YYDKDF (reference sequence). V gave up 0 bases and J gave up 9 bases, with 12 bases separating them.

V is TRBV28 and J is TRBJ2-3, with D possibly being TRBD1 or TRBD2 (5 bases each). There are 14 residues in the CDR3. The germline V gene encodes CDR1 MDHEN and CDR2 SYDVKM. V was trimmed by 5 bases and J by 2 bases, leaving 11 bases between them. The CDR3 region is CASSTQGDTDTQYF. CDR3 nucleotide sequence: TGTGCCAGCAGTACCCAGGGAGACACAGATACGCAGTATTTT.

V gene TRBV5-5 combines with J gene TRBJ2-7; the match to TRBD1 covers 7 bases. Germline V gives CDR1 SGHKS, CDR2 YYEKEE (reference sequence). This CDR3 has 16 amino acids. Losses at the gene ends were 0 bases for V and 0 bases for J; bases not matched to a gene: 6. CDR3 in amino acids: CASSLARGINSYEQYF. The CDR3 DNA reads TGTGCCAGCAGCTTGGCCAGGGGGATTAACTCCTACGAGCAGTACTTC.

Comment on this clone: Other DNA sequences in this sample translate to the same CDR3. This sequence joins TRBV25-1 and TRBJ1-1, with a weak D call TRBD1 (5 bases). In germline, CDR1 is MGHDK, CDR2 SYGVNS. CDR3 length: 13 residues. Trimming pared 5 bases from V and 4 bases from J, leaving 11 bases between. The CDR3 loop reads CASSRGGFTEAFF. CDR3 nucleotide sequence: TGTGCCAGCAGTAGGGGAGGGTTCACTGAAGCTTTCTTT.

This CDR3 reads CASSLGQTNTEAFF. The CDR3, as DNA: TGCGCCAGCAGCTTGGGACAGACGAACACTGAAGCTTTCTTT. The V call is TRBV5-1, the J call TRBJ1-1, with a weak D call TRBD1 (5 bases). Deletions cut 0 bases from V and 1 base from J, with 7 bases between. CDR1 SGHRS and CDR2 YFSETQ come from the germline V gene. The CDR3 totals 14 residues.

J is TRBJ2-7 and V is TRBV4-1, with D possibly TRBD1 on 6 matching bases. Looked up from germline, CDR1 is MGHRA and CDR2 is YSYEKL. Trimming stripped 4 bases from V and 5 bases from J, with 12 bases between. The CDR3 covers 13 residues. The CDR3 region has the DNA TGCGCCAGCAGCCCCTCCAGGGGTGACGAGCAGTACTTC. Translation gives CASSPSRGDEQYF.

This chain links TRBV4-1 with TRBJ2-7; D is unresolved. The CDR3 totals 15 residues. Trimming left V 3 bases short and J 0 bases short, with 12 bases between. Germline lookup yields CDR1 MGHRA and CDR2 YSYEKL. The chain's CDR3 is CASSQLFGSSYEQYF. CDR3 coding DNA: TGCGCCAGCAGCCAGTTGTTTGGATCCTCCTACGAGCAGTACTTC.

V and J are TRBV7-2 and TRBJ2-2, with a tentative D call TRBD2 (5 bases). CDR3 size: 11 residues. With 10 bases removed from V and 6 bases from J, the gap between germline ends came to 9 bases. Germline CDR1 and CDR2: SGHTA and FQGNSA. The chain's CDR3 is CATSSPGELFF. In DNA, the CDR3 is TGTGCCACCTCTAGCCCCGGGGAGCTGTTTTTT. The full variable domain, in which reference TRBV7-2 and TRBJ2-2 provide the parts outside the CDR3, is GAGVSQSPSNKVTEKGKDVELRCDPISGHTALYWYRQSLGQGLEFLIYFQGNSAPDKSGLPSDRFSAERTGGSVSTLTIQRTQQEDSAVYLCATSSPGELFFGEGSRLTVL.